The 20 T cell receptor beta chains reported below all come from one sample, sequenced in a study of cytomegalovirus exposure and HLA in healthy donors. Method: immunoSEQ multiplex PCR; TCRdb's copy keeps in-frame clones and lacks some. The profile covers approximately 98,000 clones, with approximately 85% appearing a single time and 3% to 3.5% taken by the ten largest. Sequenced: PBMCs. All receptors derive from a woman younger than 35 in good health and CMV-seronegative.

J is TRBJ2-7 and V is TRBV13; 9 bases align to TRBD1. CDR1 and CDR2 (germline): PRHDT, FYEKMQ (reference sequence). This CDR3 is built from 13 residues. V trimming: 4 bases; J trimming: 4 bases; junction bases outside the gene matches: 2. For the CDR3, the DNA is TGTGCCAGCAGCTCGGGGACAGGGTACGAGCAGTACTTC. It yields the protein CASSSGTGYEQYF.

The gene calls are TRBV6-4 and TRBJ2-3, with TRBD1 identical over 9 bases. V shed 7 bases and J 5 bases; nucleotides not matched to a gene: 10. Germline V CDR1 and CDR2: MRHNA, SNTAGT. The CDR3 consists of 15 residues. The CDR3 loop reads CASKATGGPGDTQYF. CDR3 in DNA: TGTGCCAGCAAGGCTACAGGGGGCCCGGGAGATACGCAGTATTTT.

Only one count was recorded for this clone. This chain joins TRBV28 and TRBJ2-7; 9 positions agree with TRBD1. This CDR3 has 16 residues. The germline V gene encodes CDR1 MDHEN and CDR2 SYDVKM. With 5 bases clipped from V and 5 bases from J, the junction kept 13 bases outside the gene matches. The CDR3 DNA reads TGTGCCAGCAGTGCGACCTACCGGGACAGGGAGGACGAGCAGTACTTC. Translated: CASSATYRDREDEQYF. The variable domain in full, completed from reference TRBV28 and TRBJ2-7, reads DVKVTQSSRYLVKRTGEKVFLECVQDMDHENMFWYRQDPGLGLRLIYFSYDVKMKEKGDIPEGYSVSREKKERFSLILESASTNQTSMYLCASSATYRDREDEQYFGPGTRLTVT.

This clone was counted once. The CDR3 spells CASSPDGRTGAGDTQYF. CDR3 nucleotides: TGTGCCAGCAGCCCGGACGGGAGGACAGGGGCGGGAGATACGCAGTATTTT. This rearrangement joins TRBV5-4 to TRBJ2-3, with TRBD1 matching over 9 bases. Per the germline V gene, CDR1 is SGHNT and CDR2 is YYREEE (reference sequence). The CDR3 extends over 17 amino acids. The V gene end was trimmed by 4 bases and the J gene end by 5 bases; junction bases not matched to a gene: 14.

This clone is medium-sized by share. V usage is TRBV6-6 and J usage is TRBJ2-7, with a tentative D call TRBD1 (5 bases). CDR3 length: 13 amino acids. Germline V gene sequence: CDR1 MNHNY, CDR2 SVGAGI (reference sequence). Between the trimmed V and J ends, which lost 4 bases and 2 bases, there was a span of 9 bases. The CDR3 nucleotides read TGTGCCAGCAGTTCCAGGGAAGCCTACGAGCAGTACTTC. Protein product: CASSSREAYEQYF.

The chain recombines TRBV12-5 with TRBJ2-3; the match to TRBD2 covers 9 bases. The CDR3 length is 17 residues. Trimming removed 0 bases from V and 0 bases from J; junction bases left unmatched: 4. Per the germline V gene, CDR1 is LGHNT and CDR2 is FRNRAP. The CDR3 sequence: CASGLVLAGLSTDTQYF. CDR3 in DNA: TGTGCTAGTGGTTTGGTACTAGCGGGCCTTAGCACAGATACGCAGTATTTT.

The sample holds a few counts of this clone. CDR3 bases: TGTGCCAGCAGCTTGTCCACTAGTCGGCAACAAGAGACCCAGTACTTC. Translating gives CASSLSTSRQQETQYF. The chain uses TRBV5-6 and TRBJ2-5; maybe TRBD2 (5 bases). This CDR3 contains 16 residues. V was trimmed by 1 base and J by 2 bases, leaving 15 bases between them. The germline V gene encodes CDR1 SGHDT and CDR2 YYEEEE.

The chain employs TRBV7-9 and TRBJ1-2; the match to TRBD1 covers 7 bases. Losses at the gene ends were 5 bases for V and 0 bases for J; bases not matched to a gene: 12. The CDR3 has 17 residues. The germline V gene encodes CDR1 SEHNR and CDR2 FQNEAQ (reference sequence). The CDR3 coding sequence is TGTGCCAGCAGCCACTCCGGGACAGACCTTTCTAACTATGGCTACACCTTC. This codes for CASSHSGTDLSNYGYTF.

The CDR3 sequence is CASSFWTGNYGYTF. CDR3 nucleotide sequence: TGTGCCAGCAGTTTTTGGACAGGGAACTATGGCTACACCTTC. The rearrangement links TRBV28 to TRBJ1-2, with 8 positions matching TRBD1. V lost 3 bases, J lost 2 bases, and 2 bases stayed unmatched. Germline V lookup: CDR1 MDHEN, CDR2 SYDVKM. CDR3 length: 14 amino acids.

CDR3 loop: CASGSGLEINIQYF. CDR3 in DNA: TGTGCCAGTGGATCGGGACTAGAAATAAACATTCAGTACTTC. The gene calls are TRBV19 and TRBJ2-4, with 8 bases that match TRBD2. This CDR3 spans 14 amino acids. V lost 8 bases and J lost 6; bases outside the gene matches: 9. Germline values: CDR1 LNHDA, CDR2 SQIVND (reference sequence). The entire variable domain, with the rest obtained from reference TRBV19 and TRBJ2-4, is as follows: DGGITQSPKYLFRKEGQNVTLSCEQNLNHDAMYWYRQDPGQGLRLIYYSQIVNDFQKGDIAEGYSVSREKKESFPLTVTSAQKNPTAFYLCASGSGLEINIQYFGAGTRLSVL.

This rearrangement joins TRBV7-2 to TRBJ1-5; 7 positions match TRBD1. The CDR3 spans 12 residues. Germline CDR1 and CDR2: SGHTA and FQGNSA. J was trimmed by 2 bases and V by 8 bases; bases with no gene match: 0. CDR3 in DNA: TGTGCCAGCCAGGGGGGCAATCAGCCCCAGCATTTT. It codes for CASQGGNQPQHF.

This chain connects TRBV29-1 to TRBJ1-1; the D gene is possibly TRBD1 (5 bases). Trimming removed 2 bases from V and 0 bases from J, with 7 bases in between. The CDR3 totals 13 residues. From germline, CDR1 is SQVTM and CDR2 ANQGSEA. The CDR3 DNA sequence: TGCAGCGTTGAACAGGGAATGAACACTGAAGCTTTCTTT. Translating gives CSVEQGMNTEAFF. The whole variable domain, filled in from reference TRBV29-1 and TRBJ1-1, reads SAVISQKPSRDICQRGTSLTIQCQVDSQVTMMFWYRQQPGQSLTLIATANQGSEATYESGFVIDKFPISRPNLTFSTLTVSNMSPEDSSIYLCSVEQGMNTEAFFGQGTRLTVV.

This chain joins TRBV29-1 and TRBJ2-1; tentative D call: TRBD2 (6 bases). The CDR3 has 16 residues. The V gene's germline CDR1 is SQVTM and CDR2 ANQGSEA. Trimming took off 2 bases at V and 4 bases at J, with 18 bases between the two ends. The CDR3: CSVELYYGGAYNEQFF. In nucleotides, the CDR3 is TGCAGCGTTGAATTGTATTATGGAGGGGCTTACAATGAGCAGTTCTTC.

This rearrangement joins TRBV2 to TRBJ2-1, with a tentative D call TRBD2 (5 bases). The length of the CDR3 is 13 residues. The germline V and J ends were trimmed by 11 bases and 2 bases, with 13 bases remaining between them. The germline gives CDR1 SNHLY, CDR2 FYNNEI. CDR3 nucleotide sequence: TGTGCCCCGGGGTGGGGTCCCTACAATGAGCAGTTCTTC. Its protein is CAPGWGPYNEQFF.

As to this clone: This clone may be a read error of a much larger clone one base away. The same CDR3 arises from other DNA sequences in this sample as well. V gene TRBV4-1 combines with J gene TRBJ2-7; D remains unclear. The V gene lost 0 bases and the J gene lost 4 bases, with 4 bases spanning the gap. The length of the CDR3 is 12 residues. From germline, CDR1 is MGHRA and CDR2 YSYEKL. CDR3 nucleotides: TGCGCCAGCAGCCAAGATCTATACGAGCAGTACTTC. The encoded protein is CASSQDLYEQYF.

The chain links TRBV7-3 to TRBJ1-1; 10 nucleotides match TRBD1. V was pared by 2 bases and J by 5 bases, with 8 bases of the junction left unmatched. The V gene's germline CDR1 is SGHTA and CDR2 FQGTGA. The CDR3 runs to 16 residues. This chain's CDR3 is CASSLGGGQGLTEAFF. CDR3 coding DNA: TGTGCCAGCAGCTTAGGGGGGGGACAGGGGCTAACTGAAGCTTTCTTT.

The chain couples TRBV30 to TRBJ1-2; 12 bases line up with TRBD1. Germline-derived CDR1 and CDR2 are GTSNPN and SVGIG (reference sequence). V dropped 3 bases and J dropped 8; count of bases not matched to a gene: 7. This CDR3 region has 14 residues. The CDR3 DNA reads TGTGCCTGGAGGGGGACAGGGGGCGGTTGGGGCTACACCTTC. It encodes CAWRGTGGGWGYTF.

This clone was recorded only once. V gene TRBV5-1 combines with J gene TRBJ2-1; D not resolved. This CDR3 region has 13 residues. CDR1 and CDR2 (germline): SGHRS, YFSETQ. The V and J ends lost 0 bases and 7 bases respectively, with 8 bases between them. CDR3 bases: TGCGCCAGCAGCTTGGTTGAGAGGAATGAGCAGTTCTTC. Amino acids: CASSLVERNEQFF.

J is TRBJ1-3 and V is TRBV6-5; D is unclear. Germline V CDR1 and CDR2: MNHEY, SVGAGI. Trimming left V 5 bases short and J 2 bases short, with 13 bases between. CDR3 size: 15 residues. This CDR3 is CASSPGSYAGNTIYF. CDR3 sequence (DNA): TGTGCCAGCAGTCCGGGAAGTTACGCTGGAAACACCATATATTTT.

The chain couples TRBV28 to TRBJ1-5, with 7 bases identical to TRBD1. The ends lost 7 bases at V and 6 bases at J; junction bases unmatched: 12. This CDR3 region has 15 residues. Germline V gene lookup returns CDR1 MDHEN and CDR2 SYDVKM. The chain's CDR3 is CASNIDREVSQPQHF. In DNA, the CDR3 is TGTGCCAGCAACATAGACAGGGAAGTAAGTCAGCCCCAGCATTTT.